The 10 T cell receptor beta chains presented below share a single source sample, sequenced in a study of CD8 T cells in Susac syndrome. Random hexamers served to reverse transcribe roughly 0.45 to 1 ug RNA. TCRdb re-called the immunoSEQ multiplex PCR reads through MiXCR, storing one row per CDR3 protein. This sample has about 76,000 distinct CDR3 sequences, with roughly 91% found just once. Specimen: CD8+ T cells from PBMCs. Receptor source: a human donor with multiple sclerosis.

This rearrangement joins TRBV15 to TRBJ1-1; D remains unclear. Trimming pared 0 bases from V and 4 bases from J, leaving 9 bases between. The germline CDR1 and CDR2 sequences are LNHNV and YYDKDF (reference sequence). The length of the CDR3 is 14 residues. DNA for the CDR3: TGTGCCACCAGCAGAGATGGGGTTGGCACTGAAGCTTTCTTT. This sequence encodes CATSRDGVGTEAFF. Full variable domain (missing parts from reference TRBV15 and TRBJ1-1): DAMVIQNPRYQVTQFGKPVTLSCSQTLNHNVMYWYQQKSSQAPKLLFHYYDKDFNNEADTPDNFQSRRPNTSFCFLDIRSPGLGDTAMYLCATSRDGVGTEAFFGQGTRLTVV.

CDR3 DNA: TGTGCCACCAGCAGAGCGGGAGGGCCCCCCGGGGAGCTGTTTTTT. It encodes CATSRAGGPPGELFF. The V gene is TRBV15, the J gene TRBJ2-2; 8 nucleotides line up with TRBD2. J lost 6 bases, V lost 1 base, and 4 bases had no gene match. Germline CDR1 and CDR2: LNHNV and YYDKDF (reference sequence). The CDR3 sequence is 15 residues long.

The chain carries TRBV11-2 and TRBJ2-5; a possible D gene is TRBD1 (7 bases). CDR1 is SGHAT and CDR2 is FQNNGV in the germline V gene. With 1 base removed from V and 5 bases from J, the gap between germline ends came to 14 bases. This CDR3 contains 15 residues. The CDR3 region is CASSLASTGRETQYF. CDR3 bases: TGTGCCAGCAGCTTAGCCTCGACAGGGAGGGAGACCCAGTACTTC.

The chain uses TRBV12-3 or TRBV12-4 and TRBJ2-5, with TRBD1 matching over 9 bases. V dropped 1 base and J dropped 4; count of bases not matched to a gene: 10. The CDR3 runs 17 residues. The CDR3 DNA reads TGTGCCAGCAGTTTAGTAGCCACCGGGACAGGGCGAGAGACCCAGTACTTC. Translation: CASSLVATGTGRETQYF.

This chain uses TRBV12-3 or TRBV12-4 with TRBJ2-5; 7 bases align to TRBD2. The CDR3 sequence is 15 residues long. Trimming at V came to 3 bases and at J to 5 bases, leaving 9 bases not matched to a gene. As DNA, the CDR3 is TGTGCCAGCAGTTTCGGCGGGAGTGGGGTTGAGACCCAGTACTTC. Its protein is CASSFGGSGVETQYF.

Concerning this clonotype: The DNA is omitted, as the CDR3 cannot be located on it reliably, and the CDR3 follows TCRdb's listing. This chain joins TRBV6-5 and TRBJ2-7; the table gives TRBD1 as D, unverified against the DNA. CDR1 and CDR2 from the germline V gene are MNHEY and SVGAGI. Inclusive of both ends, the CDR3 amounts to 11 amino acids. Here the CDR3 reads CASSSLDNCDF.

The chain recombines TRBV20-1 with TRBJ2-3; 7 bases match TRBD2. The junction had 8 bases not matched to a gene; V was cut back by 3 bases and J by 2 bases. The CDR3 has 15 amino acids. CDR1 is DFQATT and CDR2 is SNEGSKA in the germline V gene (reference sequence). DNA for the CDR3: TGCAGTGCTAGGCGCCTAGCGGAGGACACAGATACGCAGTATTTT. Encoded protein: CSARRLAEDTDTQYF.

The chain carries TRBV28 and TRBJ2-5, with TRBD2 identical over 9 bases. Germline CDR1 MDHEN, CDR2 SYDVKM. The CDR3 has 15 residues. CDR3 in amino acids: CTTVGSGSGLETQYF. CDR3 nucleotide sequence: TGTACCACTGTCGGTAGCGGGAGTGGTCTAGAGACCCAGTACTTC.

The rearrangement uses TRBV9 and TRBJ2-2; 13 positions match TRBD2. With 3 bases clipped from V and 6 bases from J, the junction kept 8 bases outside the gene matches. CDR1 and CDR2 (germline): SGDLS, YYNGEE. The CDR3 length is 17 residues. CDR3 region: CASSAGLAGARAGELFF. CDR3 bases: TGTGCCAGCAGCGCCGGACTAGCGGGAGCTAGGGCCGGGGAGCTGTTTTTT.

The rearrangement joins TRBV28 to TRBJ2-1; maybe TRBD2 (5 bases). V was clipped by 7 bases and J by 8 bases, with 9 bases between them. Germline-derived CDR1 and CDR2 are MDHEN and SYDVKM. This CDR3 has 11 residues. The CDR3 DNA follows: TGTGCCAGCACAAGGGAGCATGAGCAGTTCTTC. Encoded protein: CASTREHEQFF.